The 31 T cell receptor beta chains given below trace back to one sample, sequenced in a study of T cell responses to AZD1222 COVID-19 vaccine. Profiled with immunoSEQ multiplex PCR; TCRdb holds only in-frame clones, not every one. The data contain under 150,000 clones, 70% to 90% of them singletons. The starting material was peripheral blood, obtained on day 0 of AZD1222 vaccination. These receptors originate from an adult in good health.

Details on this clone: Other DNA sequences from this sample encode an identical CDR3 as well. The rearrangement links TRBV5-1 to TRBJ1-1, with a tentative D call TRBD1 (6 bases). The V gene lost 2 bases and the J gene lost 3 bases, with 8 bases spanning the gap. Germline lookup yields CDR1 SGHRS and CDR2 YFSETQ. This CDR3 comprises 13 residues. The CDR3 coding sequence is TGCGCCAGCAGCTTTAAGGGGGACACTGAAGCTTTCTTT. Amino acid sequence: CASSFKGDTEAFF.

The CDR3 DNA reads as TGTGCCTGGAGTGTACACGGGACCTGGGAGACCCAGTACTTC. Translation gives CAWSVHGTWETQYF. V and J are TRBV30 and TRBJ2-5; D is possibly TRBD1 or TRBD2 (5 bases each). The CDR3 has 14 amino acids. With 0 bases removed from V and 5 bases from J, the gap between germline ends came to 13 bases. Germline V lookup: CDR1 GTSNPN, CDR2 SVGIG (reference sequence).

This rearrangement joins TRBV3-1 (or the pseudogene TRBV3-2) to TRBJ2-2, with D perhaps given as TRBD1 or TRBD2 (5 bases each). From germline, CDR1 is LGHDT and CDR2 YNNKEL (reference sequence). CDR3 length: 17 residues. Trimming removed 1 base at V and 4 bases at J, with 16 bases between. The CDR3, as DNA: TGTGCCAGCAGCCAAGGGGTTTTTAAGAGGGGCACCGGGGAGCTGTTTTTT. Encoded protein: CASSQGVFKRGTGELFF.

This clone was seen a few times. The chain combines TRBV3-1 (or the pseudogene TRBV3-2) with TRBJ1-1; 8 nucleotides align to TRBD1. CDR3 length: 13 amino acids. The V segment lost 4 bases and the J segment 4 bases; nucleotides outside the gene matches: 2. Germline loops: CDR1 LGHDT, CDR2 YNNKEL (reference sequence). CDR3 residues: CASSPGQGTEAFF. The CDR3 DNA sequence: TGTGCCAGCAGCCCTGGACAGGGCACTGAAGCTTTCTTT.

V gene TRBV2 combines with J gene TRBJ1-2, with 7 bases lining up with TRBD1. This CDR3 comprises 14 residues. After removal of 6 bases from V and 7 bases from J, the junction contained 11 bases not matched to a gene. The V gene's germline CDR1 is SNHLY and CDR2 FYNNEI. CDR3 bases: TGTGCCAGCAGAGCCTCGACAGGGTCTGGTGGCTACACCTTC. The encoded protein is CASRASTGSGGYTF.

The chain recombines TRBV5-6 with TRBJ2-7; either TRBD1 or TRBD2 may supply D (5 bases each). V lost 3 bases and J 2 bases, leaving 15 bases between the germline ends. CDR3 size: 15 residues. Germline lookup yields CDR1 SGHDT and CDR2 YYEEEE. CDR3 protein: CASSSAARGPYEQYF. The CDR3 nucleotides are TGTGCCAGCAGCTCGGCGGCTCGGGGACCCTACGAGCAGTACTTC.

This clone has a handful of counts. The chain joins TRBV1 to TRBJ2-7; the table's TRBD1 call for D was not verified on the DNA. TRBV1 is a recognized pseudogene. The CDR3 sequence is 17 residues long. The CDR3 loop is CTSSQEGWRGHSYEQYF. The CDR3 DNA follows: TGCACCAGCAGCCAAGAGGGCTGGAGGGGGCACTCCTACGAGCAGTACTTC.

The rearrangement uses TRBV4-1 and TRBJ1-6, with a possible D match to TRBD1 (6 bases). V lost 0 bases and J 7 bases, leaving 13 bases between the germline ends. Looked up from germline, CDR1 is MGHRA and CDR2 is YSYEKL. This CDR3 region has 16 residues. The DNA of the CDR3 is TGCGCCAGCAGCCAAGATGGGGACAAGAAGAATTCACCCCTCCACTTT. It encodes CASSQDGDKKNSPLHF.

The rearrangement uses TRBV21-1 and TRBJ2-1; TRBD2, the D gene given by the table, was not confirmed from the DNA. TRBV21-1 is listed as a pseudogene. The CDR3 extends over 15 amino acids. The CDR3, as DNA: TGTGCCAGCAGCGGACTAGCGGGGGCCAACAATGAGCAGTTCTTC. This translates into CASSGLAGANNEQFF.

V gene TRBV21-1 combines with J gene TRBJ1-5. TRBV21-1 is termed a pseudogene. The length of the CDR3 is 19 residues. DNA of the CDR3: TGTGCCAGCAGCAACTCTACTCGTGTAATGCAGGGGAGGAAGCAGCCCCAGCATTTT. It yields the protein CASSNSTRVMQGRKQPQHF.

This clone showed up just a few times. The V gene is TRBV2, the J gene TRBJ2-5, with 9 positions matching TRBD1. V dropped 8 bases and J dropped 4; count of bases not matched to a gene: 5. This CDR3 contains 13 residues. Germline CDR1 is SNHLY and CDR2 is FYNNEI. CDR3 amino acids: CASGDRGRETQYF. In DNA, the CDR3 is TGTGCCAGCGGAGACAGGGGGAGAGAGACCCAGTACTTC.

The sample holds one count of this clone. This rearrangement joins TRBV15 to TRBJ1-2; maybe TRBD1 (6 bases). The germline V gene encodes CDR1 LNHNV and CDR2 YYDKDF (reference sequence). Trimming shortened V by 2 bases and J by 4 bases, and 14 bases separated the two germline ends. This CDR3 comprises 15 residues. Written as DNA, the CDR3 is TGTGCCACCAGCAGATCAGGGGACTGGAGCTATGGCTACACCTTC. Its protein is CATSRSGDWSYGYTF.

The chain combines TRBV12-5 with TRBJ1-5; D is uncertain. This CDR3 region has 11 residues. CDR1 LGHNT and CDR2 FRNRAP come from the germline V gene. V was cut by 5 bases and J by 9 bases, with 8 bases left in between. The CDR3 sequence: CASGEFGPQHF. The CDR3 DNA is TGTGCTAGTGGTGAGTTTGGGCCCCAGCATTTT.

The J gene is TRBJ2-3, the V gene TRBV19; 7 positions match TRBD2. Germline assignment: CDR1 LNHDA and CDR2 SQIVND (reference sequence). There are 15 residues in the CDR3. Trimming took 4 bases from V and 1 from J; bases not matched to a gene: 5. CDR3 bases: TGTGCCAGTAGTAGGGGCGGGGGACGCACAGATACGCAGTATTTT. Its protein is CASSRGGGRTDTQYF.

The DNA of the CDR3 is TGTGCCAGCACGGTTAATGTTTGGGACAGGGGTTCTTCGGAGACCCAGTACTTC. Translated: CASTVNVWDRGSSETQYF. This chain joins TRBV11-2 and TRBJ2-5, with TRBD1 matching over 10 bases. V was clipped by 7 bases and J by 5 bases; unmatched bases: 19. CDR1 is SGHAT and CDR2 is FQNNGV in the germline V gene. The CDR3 runs 18 residues.

The V gene is TRBV5-4, the J gene TRBJ1-2; D perhaps matches TRBD1 (5 bases). The CDR3 extends over 13 amino acids. CDR1 is SGHNT, CDR2 YYREEE, per germline (reference sequence). The ends were cut back, 5 bases at V and 7 bases at J, with 15 bases in the middle. The CDR3 nucleotides are TGTGCCAGCAGTCTTACAGGTCCAGGTGGCTACACCTTC. It is translated as CASSLTGPGGYTF.

The chain uses TRBV14 and TRBJ2-2; 12 bases match TRBD1. V shed 8 bases and J 6 bases; nucleotides not matched to a gene: 4. CDR3 length: 14 amino acids. Germline loops: CDR1 SGHDN, CDR2 FVKESK. DNA for the CDR3: TGTGCCAGCCGGGACAGGGGGCTCTCCGGGGAGCTGTTTTTT. It translates to CASRDRGLSGELFF.

The chain combines TRBV4-1 with TRBJ2-1; TRBD1 matches 11 bases. This CDR3 has 18 residues. Trimming took 5 bases from V and 7 from J; bases not matched to a gene: 16. The germline V gene encodes CDR1 MGHRA and CDR2 YSYEKL. The CDR3 sequence: CASSRTGGAGSVKNEQFF. CDR3 sequence (DNA): TGCGCCAGCAGCAGGACAGGGGGCGCGGGTTCAGTTAAGAATGAGCAGTTCTTC.

This clone has just one count. The rearrangement uses TRBV11-2 and TRBJ1-6; D gene unclear. The CDR3 contains 16 residues. The V gene's germline CDR1 is SGHAT and CDR2 FQNNGV. The V end lost 4 bases, the J end lost 5 bases, and 15 bases lay between the germline ends. The CDR3 sequence is CASSSYGTVDNSPLHF. The DNA for the CDR3 is TGTGCCAGCAGCTCCTACGGCACAGTGGATAATTCACCCCTCCACTTT.

V and J are TRBV25-1 and TRBJ2-5, with 8 bases aligning to TRBD1. CDR1 and CDR2 from the germline V gene are MGHDK and SYGVNS. Trimming removed 8 bases from V and 5 bases from J; junction bases left unmatched: 7. This CDR3 comprises 13 residues. The CDR3 region has the DNA TGTGCCAGCGGGGACAGGTCGCGGGAGACCCAGTACTTC. Translating gives CASGDRSRETQYF.

The rearrangement uses TRBV19 and TRBJ1-4, with 8 bases that match TRBD1. Germline-derived CDR1 and CDR2 are LNHDA and SQIVND (reference sequence). The CDR3 has 15 amino acids. V shed 9 bases and J 6 bases; nucleotides not matched to a gene: 12. CDR3 nucleotides: TGTGCCAGCCTCCCACCAGGACAGGGTGATGAAAAACTGTTTTTT. As protein: CASLPPGQGDEKLFF.

The rearrangement links TRBV7-2 to TRBJ1-4; D remains unclear. The germline V gene encodes CDR1 SGHTA and CDR2 FQGNSA. The CDR3 consists of 14 residues. Trimming removed 5 bases at V and 0 bases at J, with 7 bases between. CDR3 nucleotide sequence: TGTGCCAGCAGCCCACATACAACTAATGAAAAACTGTTTTTT. Translating it yields CASSPHTTNEKLFF.

The J gene is TRBJ2-5, the V gene TRBV4-2, with D perhaps given as TRBD1 or TRBD2 (5 bases each). The V end was cut by 1 base, the J end by 5 bases, with 20 bases between. The germline CDR1 and CDR2 sequences are LGHNA and YNFKEQ. This CDR3 contains 17 residues. The DNA for the CDR3 is TGTGCCAGCAGCCAAGGCCCCTCGACTGGAGAGGGGGAGACCCAGTACTTC. As protein: CASSQGPSTGEGETQYF.

The chain combines TRBV2 with TRBJ1-4; 8 bases line up with TRBD1. Germline V gene sequence: CDR1 SNHLY, CDR2 FYNNEI. CDR3 length: 15 residues. V was clipped by 6 bases and J by 9 bases; unmatched bases: 12. The CDR3 DNA follows: TGTGCCAGCAGGAACCCAGGGGGCAAACGGCAAAAACTGTTTTTT. It encodes CASRNPGGKRQKLFF.

The genes are TRBV10-1 and TRBJ1-4; 7 bases are shared with TRBD1. The CDR3 covers 19 residues. V lost 6 bases to trimming and J lost 1 base; unmatched junction nucleotides: 17. The germline CDR1 and CDR2 sequences are WNHNN and SYGVQD (reference sequence). The CDR3 reads CASSPMIEDRTGTNEKLFF. The CDR3 DNA is TGCGCCAGCAGCCCGATGATAGAGGACAGGACGGGAACTAATGAAAAACTGTTTTTT.

The J gene is TRBJ1-2, the V gene TRBV27; D is possibly TRBD1 (6 bases). Germline V CDR1 and CDR2: MNHEY, SMNVEV (reference sequence). Trimming took 0 bases from V and 4 from J, leaving 27 bases between them. The CDR3 consists of 20 residues. CDR3: CASSLSLPGLQGAITYGYTF. The CDR3 DNA sequence: TGTGCCAGCAGTTTATCGCTCCCTGGACTACAGGGAGCAATAACCTATGGCTACACCTTC.

The J gene is TRBJ2-5, the V gene TRBV5-1, with 14 bases lining up with TRBD2. V was clipped by 3 bases and J by 4 bases; unmatched bases: 8. In germline, CDR1 is SGHRS, CDR2 YFSETQ. The CDR3 has 17 residues. The CDR3 DNA reads as TGCGCCAGCAGCTATGGGACTAGCGGGGGAGGTTCAGAGACCCAGTACTTC. Translating it yields CASSYGTSGGGSETQYF.

The chain couples TRBV7-3 to TRBJ2-1; 13 bases agree with TRBD2. J was trimmed by 12 bases and V by 5 bases; bases with no gene match: 10. The germline V gene encodes CDR1 SGHTA and CDR2 FQGTGA. The CDR3 is made up of 15 amino acids. DNA for the CDR3: TGTGCCAGCAGCCCACGACTAGCGGGGGGCAAGGGGCAGTTCTTC. Translation: CASSPRLAGGKGQFF.

The chain joins TRBV7-2 to TRBJ1-2; TRBD1 matches at 9 bases. The CDR3 totals 15 residues. The germline V gene encodes CDR1 SGHTA and CDR2 FQGNSA. Germline trimming cut 3 bases from V and 4 bases from J; bases unmatched to any gene: 6. Here the CDR3 DNA reads TGTGCCAGCAGCTTGCCCATGACAGGGGGCTATGGCTACACCTTC. This translates into CASSLPMTGGYGYTF.

The rearrangement joins TRBV5-8 to TRBJ2-1; 8 bases agree with TRBD2. V lost 0 bases and J lost 3; bases outside the gene matches: 2. The CDR3 extends over 15 amino acids. Germline CDR1 SGHTS, CDR2 YDEGEE. CDR3 amino acids: CASSLARGGYNEQFF. The CDR3 DNA reads TGTGCCAGCAGCTTGGCCCGGGGGGGCTACAATGAGCAGTTCTTC.

The chain employs TRBV7-9 and TRBJ2-2; D ambiguous. The CDR3 has 13 residues. Deletions cut 0 bases from V and 6 bases from J, with 5 bases between. In germline, CDR1 is SEHNR, CDR2 FQNEAQ (reference sequence). This CDR3 reads CASSLAGSGELFF. DNA of the CDR3: TGTGCCAGCAGCTTAGCGGGGTCCGGGGAGCTGTTTTTT.